This T cell receptor beta chain was recovered during a study of persistence of HIV-infected CD4 T cells. The libraries were made with immunoSEQ version 4 in survey mode. Assay: immunoSEQ multiplex PCR; the TCRdb copy retains only in-frame clones and omits some. The repertoire holds 20,000 to 25,000 clones, with around 74% as singletons. Notes on the study in general: Compared with CD3/CD28-stimulated cells, CMV- and Gag-responding cells showed lower TCRbeta richness.

Germline V CDR1 and CDR2: MNHEY, SVGAGI. Deletions cut 0 bases from V and 3 bases from J, with 12 bases between. The CDR3 totals 15 residues. Of note for this clone: Its specificity is not known.

Overlapping HIV-1 Gag 15-mer peptides at approximately 1 ug per peptide per mL were used. Responding CD4+ T cells were sorted by upregulation of both CD40 ligand and CD69. Donors had undetectable plasma HIV-1 RNA, under 50 copies/mL, for 4+ years. CD8+ T cells were removed from PBMCs prior to stimulation. This chain links TRBV6-5 with TRBJ2-7; D is tentatively TRBD1 or TRBD2 (5 bases each). The TCR sequence derives from an adult man with HIV who was CMV-seropositive. The specimen comprised CD4+ T cells sorted from PBMCs after roughly 18-hour stimulation, sampled from a patient who received antiretroviral therapy. The CDR3 DNA follows: TGTGCCAGCAGTTACTCGAACGGGGACGGCTACGAGCAGTACTTC. It is translated as CASSYSNGDGYEQYF.